This T cell receptor (beta chain) stems from a study of identical twins. The V and J ends lost 3 bases and 6 bases respectively, with 17 bases between them. CDR1 and CDR2 from the germline V gene are MGHRA and YSYEKL. The CDR3 sequence is 15 residues long. TCRdb ran MiXCR on the 5' RACE reads and lists one entry per CDR3 protein. The sample has hundreds of thousands of distinct CDR3 sequences, approximately 6.1% seen once. The sample consisted of naive T cells sorted from blood. V and J are TRBV4-1 and TRBJ1-2; D is possibly TRBD1 (5 bases). This clonotype was sampled from a man younger than 35 in good health. Here the CDR3 DNA reads TGCGCCAGCAGCCAGAGGCAGGGCCCAACTAATGGCTACACCTTC. It encodes CASSQRQGPTNGYTF.